This T cell receptor beta chain emerged from a study of OX40 agonist ivuxolimab in advanced cancers. Study-wide points: Specificity for antigen went undetermined in the expanded peripheral T cells. CD8+ T cells averaged more expanded clones than CD4+. Dosing at 0.1 to 3.0 mg/kg was accompanied by clonal expansion of CD4+ and CD8+ blood T cells by week 6.

Samples were taken at baseline and on day 1 of cycles 4 and 7. As regards this clone: Its antigen is currently unknown.

The CDR3 totals 16 residues. CDR1 and CDR2 (germline): SGHNT, YENEEA. Trimming took 6 bases from V and 1 from J, leaving 18 bases between them. The table came from immunoSEQ multiplex PCR; TCRdb's copy has only in-frame clones and leaves some out. The sample has under 70,000 clones, roughly 90% seen once. V is TRBV11-3 and J is TRBJ2-5; D tentatively fits TRBD1 or TRBD2 (5 bases each). Sequenced material: CD4+ or CD8+ T cells sorted from blood, taken in a trial of the OX40 agonist ivuxolimab. The sequence was collected from an adult with an advanced solid tumor such as melanoma, head and neck, liver or kidney cancer. The CDR3 DNA is TGTGCCAGCAGTCACTGGGACGCTTGGTTCCAAGAGACCCAGTACTTC. Protein sequence: CASSHWDAWFQETQYF.